This passage covers 20 T cell receptor beta chains from one sample sequenced in a study of cytomegalovirus exposure and HLA in healthy donors. Data came from immunoSEQ multiplex PCR; TCRdb stores just in-frame clones and leaves some out. The sample gives roughly 63,000 clones, approximately 88% of which show up once; about 1.2% is in the top ten. Sequencing used PBMCs. The receptors originated from a woman aged 18-29 years in good health and CMV-seronegative.

The V call is TRBV5-4, the J call TRBJ2-1, with 11 bases aligning to TRBD2. Germline loops: CDR1 SGHNT, CDR2 YYREEE (reference sequence). The CDR3 is made up of 16 amino acids. J gave up 4 bases and V 2 bases, and 5 bases lay outside the gene matches. The CDR3 here is CASSFRLAGGYNEQFF. The CDR3 coding sequence is TGTGCCAGCAGCTTCCGTCTAGCGGGGGGTTACAATGAGCAGTTCTTC.

This sequence joins TRBV6-1 and TRBJ1-2; the D is unclear. The germline V gene encodes CDR1 MNHNS and CDR2 SASEGT. V lost 0 bases, J lost 7 bases, and 12 bases lay in between. This CDR3 has 14 amino acids. CDR3 residues: CASSEAHQDRGYTF. In nucleotides, the CDR3 is TGTGCCAGCAGTGAAGCGCATCAGGATCGTGGCTACACCTTC.

This chain connects TRBV10-2 to TRBJ2-7; possible D gene TRBD1, 6 bases. This CDR3 comprises 14 residues. Germline loops: CDR1 WSHSY, CDR2 SAAADI. V lost 7 bases and J 1 base, leaving 14 bases between the germline ends. CDR3 residues: CASTRQVQSYEQYF. For the CDR3, the DNA is TGCGCCAGCACACGACAGGTTCAATCCTACGAGCAGTACTTC.

V and J are TRBV6-1 and TRBJ2-2, with 7 bases identical to TRBD1. The trim removed 5 bases at V and 7 bases at J, leaving 4 bases unmatched. Germline lookup yields CDR1 MNHNS and CDR2 SASEGT. The CDR3 is 13 amino acids. CDR3 sequence reads: CASSNRGGGELFF. The CDR3 region has the DNA TGTGCCAGCAGTAACAGGGGCGGCGGGGAGCTGTTTTTT.

V gene TRBV10-3 combines with J gene TRBJ2-3; 9 bases align to TRBD2. The CDR3 sequence is 15 residues long. Losses at the gene ends were 6 bases for V and 0 bases for J; bases not matched to a gene: 4. Germline V gene sequence: CDR1 ENHRY, CDR2 SYGVKD. The CDR3 coding sequence is TGTGCCATCAGGGGACTAGCCACTAGCACAGATACGCAGTATTTT. It yields the protein CAIRGLATSTDTQYF.

This chain links TRBV6-4 with TRBJ2-1; D is unresolved. The CDR3 totals 17 residues. CDR1 is MRHNA and CDR2 is SNTAGT in the germline V gene. V lost 2 bases, J lost 0 bases, and 14 bases lay in between. The CDR3 coding sequence is TGTGCCAGCAGTGACCGAAGACTTACGAGCTCCTACAATGAGCAGTTCTTC. Its protein is CASSDRRLTSSYNEQFF.

As DNA, the CDR3 is TGTGCCAGCAGCGACCTGACAGGGCTAGAAGAAAAACTGTTTTTT. This gives the protein CASSDLTGLEEKLFF. This chain uses TRBV2 with TRBJ1-4; 7 positions agree with TRBD1. Germline CDR1 is SNHLY and CDR2 is FYNNEI. Losses at the gene ends were 6 bases for V and 8 bases for J; bases not matched to a gene: 12. The CDR3 is made up of 15 amino acids.

J is TRBJ1-6 and V is TRBV27; maybe TRBD1 (5 bases). Trimming removed 5 bases from V and 4 bases from J, with 9 bases in between. Germline CDR1 reads MNHEY; CDR2 reads SMNVEV (reference sequence). This CDR3 has 14 amino acids. The CDR3 DNA is TGTGCCAGCAGTCTCCGACAGTATAATTCACCCCTCCACTTT. Its protein is CASSLRQYNSPLHF.

This chain uses TRBV28 with TRBJ1-2; D not certain. Germline CDR1 reads MDHEN; CDR2 reads SYDVKM. CDR3 length equals 13 residues. Trimming cost V 5 bases and J 4 bases, with 11 bases left between them. CDR3 nucleotide sequence: TGTGCCAGCAGTCGACTCGGAGGCTATGGCTACACCTTC. This gives the protein CASSRLGGYGYTF.

The chain couples TRBV5-1 to TRBJ1-2; 9 bases fit TRBD1. Germline loops: CDR1 SGHRS, CDR2 YFSETQ. The trim removed 2 bases at V and 4 bases at J, leaving 9 bases unmatched. The CDR3 loop spans 16 amino acids. In nucleotides, the CDR3 is TGCGCCAGCAGCTTACAAAGGACAGGGGAAGGCTATGGCTACACCTTC. It codes for CASSLQRTGEGYGYTF.

The V gene is TRBV2, the J gene TRBJ2-6, with D perhaps TRBD2 (6 bases). Germline CDR1 and CDR2: SNHLY and FYNNEI. V dropped 1 base and J dropped 2 bases, with 6 bases sitting between them. The CDR3 spans 15 residues. CDR3 loop: CASSEGGAGANVLTF. Written as DNA, the CDR3 is TGTGCCAGCAGTGAAGGCGGGGCTGGGGCCAACGTCCTGACTTTC.

The chain carries TRBV6-5 and TRBJ2-2, with 7 bases identical to TRBD1. Germline CDR1 MNHEY, CDR2 SVGAGI. The CDR3 runs 16 residues. Trimming cost V 0 bases and J 3 bases; bases outside gene matches: 4. This chain's CDR3 is CASSYSGTDYTGELFF. In nucleotides, the CDR3 is TGTGCCAGCAGTTACTCAGGGACAGACTACACCGGGGAGCTGTTTTTT.

The V call is TRBV15, the J call TRBJ2-3, with TRBD1 identical over 8 bases. Germline CDR1 reads LNHNV; CDR2 reads YYDKDF (reference sequence). Trimming took 0 bases from V and 4 from J; bases not matched to a gene: 3. The CDR3 has 15 amino acids. CDR3 in DNA: TGTGCCACCAGCAGAGACAGGGGGCCCGCAGATACGCAGTATTTT. As protein: CATSRDRGPADTQYF.

This clone was seen only once. This chain connects TRBV4-1 to TRBJ2-7; D gene uncertain. The CDR3 contains 14 residues. The V and J ends lost 1 base and 2 bases respectively, with 9 bases between them. Germline CDR1 reads MGHRA; CDR2 reads YSYEKL. The CDR3 sequence is CASSQATVTYEQYF. The CDR3 DNA reads as TGCGCCAGCAGCCAAGCAACAGTCACCTACGAGCAGTACTTC.

The rearrangement links TRBV27 to TRBJ2-2; possible D gene TRBD1, 6 bases. V gave up 1 base and J gave up 1 base, with 13 bases separating them. The CDR3 is 17 amino acids. Germline CDR1 MNHEY, CDR2 SMNVEV (reference sequence). As DNA, the CDR3 is TGTGCCAGCAGTTTATGGCAGGGGCTAAGGAACACCGGGGAGCTGTTTTTT. Translation gives CASSLWQGLRNTGELFF.

This clone has just a few counts. This chain links TRBV28 with TRBJ1-4; no clear D gene. Germline V gene lookup returns CDR1 MDHEN and CDR2 SYDVKM. V lost 5 bases, J lost 2 bases, and 9 bases lay in between. The CDR3 runs 14 residues. CDR3 sequence: CASSSTVTNEKLFF. CDR3 DNA sequence: TGTGCCAGCAGTAGCACTGTGACTAATGAAAAACTGTTTTTT.

This clone was observed once. J is TRBJ2-7 and V is TRBV15; the D is unclear. Deletions cut 8 bases from V and 3 bases from J, with 20 bases between. CDR3 length equals 15 residues. Germline V lookup: CDR1 LNHNV, CDR2 YYDKDF (reference sequence). CDR3 residues: CATSYRPLGSYEQYF. The CDR3 DNA sequence: TGTGCCACCTCCTACCGCCCGCTAGGAAGCTACGAGCAGTACTTC.

The genes are TRBV4-1 and TRBJ2-1, with 10 bases lining up with TRBD2. V lost 1 base to trimming and J lost 4 bases; unmatched junction nucleotides: 7. Germline CDR1 MGHRA, CDR2 YSYEKL. The length of the CDR3 is 17 residues. CDR3 region: CASSQALAGESYNEQFF. The CDR3 DNA reads TGCGCCAGCAGCCAAGCCCTAGCGGGAGAAAGTTACAATGAGCAGTTCTTC.

The chain carries TRBV7-2 and TRBJ1-5; 7 bases are shared with TRBD1. The CDR3 contains 13 residues. J lost 6 bases, V lost 6 bases, and 5 bases had no gene match. Germline V lookup: CDR1 SGHTA, CDR2 FQGNSA. The CDR3 loop is CASSPAGGQPQHF. The CDR3 DNA is TGTGCCAGCAGTCCGGCAGGGGGTCAGCCCCAGCATTTT.

The chain is built from TRBV7-9 and TRBJ1-4, with a tentative D call TRBD1 (6 bases). Germline V gene lookup returns CDR1 SEHNR and CDR2 FQNEAQ (reference sequence). This CDR3 is 15 amino acids long. Trimming cost V 5 bases and J 8 bases, with 18 bases left between them. Here the CDR3 DNA reads TGTGCCAGCAGCGGGGGACATTCTACGGGGGAAAAACTGTTTTTT. The encoded protein is CASSGGHSTGEKLFF.